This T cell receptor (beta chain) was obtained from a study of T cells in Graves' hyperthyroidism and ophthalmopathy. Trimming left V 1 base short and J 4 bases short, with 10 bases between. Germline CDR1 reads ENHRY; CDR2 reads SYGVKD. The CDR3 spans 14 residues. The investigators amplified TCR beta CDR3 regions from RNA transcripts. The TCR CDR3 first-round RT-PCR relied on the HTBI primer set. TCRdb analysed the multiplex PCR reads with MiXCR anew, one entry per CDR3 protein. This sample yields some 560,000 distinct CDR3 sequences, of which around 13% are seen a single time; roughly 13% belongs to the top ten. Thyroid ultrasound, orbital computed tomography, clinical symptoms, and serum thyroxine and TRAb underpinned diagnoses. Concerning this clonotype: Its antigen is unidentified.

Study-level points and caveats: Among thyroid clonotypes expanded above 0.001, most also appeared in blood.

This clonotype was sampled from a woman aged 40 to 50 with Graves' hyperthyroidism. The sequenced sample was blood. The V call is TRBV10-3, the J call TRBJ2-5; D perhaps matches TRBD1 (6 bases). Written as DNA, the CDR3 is TGTGCCATCAGTGAGTTAGGGGGAACAGAGACCCAGTACTTC. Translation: CAISELGGTETQYF.